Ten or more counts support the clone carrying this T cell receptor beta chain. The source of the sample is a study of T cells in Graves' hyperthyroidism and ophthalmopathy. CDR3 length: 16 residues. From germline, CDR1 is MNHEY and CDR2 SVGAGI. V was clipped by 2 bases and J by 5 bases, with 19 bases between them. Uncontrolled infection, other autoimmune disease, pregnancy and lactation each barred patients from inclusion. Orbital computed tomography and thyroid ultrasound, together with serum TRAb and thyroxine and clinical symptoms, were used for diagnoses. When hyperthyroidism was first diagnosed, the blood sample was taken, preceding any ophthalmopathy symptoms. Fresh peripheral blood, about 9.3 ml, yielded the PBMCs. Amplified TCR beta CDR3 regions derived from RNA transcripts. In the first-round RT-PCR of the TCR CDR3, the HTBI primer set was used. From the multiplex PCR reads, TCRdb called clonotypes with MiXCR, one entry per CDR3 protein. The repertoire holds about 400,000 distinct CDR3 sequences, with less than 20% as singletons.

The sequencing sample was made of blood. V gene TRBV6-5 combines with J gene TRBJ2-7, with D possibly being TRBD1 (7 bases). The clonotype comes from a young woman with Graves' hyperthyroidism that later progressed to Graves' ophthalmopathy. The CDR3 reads CASSYTRDSITHEQYF. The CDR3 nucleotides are TGTGCCAGCAGTTACACGCGGGACAGTATAACCCACGAGCAGTACTTC.